The entry that follows covers one T cell receptor (beta chain) sequence. Germline CDR1 SNHLY, CDR2 FYNNEI. CDR3 length: 12 amino acids. Trimming shortened V by 8 bases and J by 0 bases, and 4 bases separated the two germline ends. The sample belongs to a study of CD8 T cells in ankylosing spondylitis. TCRdb called the 5' RACE reads again in MiXCR, with one record for every CDR3 protein. The table lists some 87,000 distinct CDR3 sequences, roughly 30% of them singletons. Sequencing was carried out using blood, either unsorted or a sorted T cell fraction (not recorded which). This TCR derives from a male donor with ankylosing spondylitis or in good health (not recorded which). This chain links TRBV2 with TRBJ1-4; D call uncertain. The CDR3, as DNA: TGTGCCAGCTGTACAACTAATGAAAAACTGTTTTTT. It encodes CASCTTNEKLFF. Full variable domain (outside the CDR3, taken from reference TRBV2 and TRBJ1-4): EPEVTQTPSHQVTQMGQEVILRCVPISNHLYFYWYRQILGQKVEFLVSFYNNEISEKSEIFDDQFSVERPDGSNFTLKIRSTKLEDSAMYFCASCTTNEKLFFGSGTQLSVL.